A single sample gave rise to the 10 T cell receptor beta chains below, sequenced in a study of CD8+CD57+ T cells in acquired aplastic anemia (dated by TCRdb to between 2017 and 2018). Patients chosen for sequencing had shown expansion of CD8+CD57+ cells by flow cytometry. This sample was sequenced with an Illumina HiSeq 2000. Genomic DNA was used as template for profiling of TCR beta VDJ combinations and CDR3 sequences. The raw public reads went through TCRdb reprocessing: fastp at Q25, MiXCR clone calling, in-frame beta chains kept. Rows with one shared CDR3 protein collapse into an entry with the most common genes and DNA. The sample profile shows more than 150,000 distinct CDR3 sequences; about 45% of them were found once. The ten largest clones represent 3.2% of the sample. Sequences were obtained from sorted CD4+, CD8+, or CD8+CD57+ T cells (not recorded which) from PBMCs. The receptors derive from a human donor with aplastic anemia.

As DNA, the CDR3 is TGTGCCACCAGTGACACCAGGGACAGGGGATATGAAAAACTGTTTTTT. The encoded protein is CATSDTRDRGYEKLFF. The rearrangement joins TRBV24-1 to TRBJ1-4; TRBD1 aligns across 10 bases. With V trimmed by 4 bases and J by 6 bases, 7 bases remained unmatched. The CDR3 covers 16 residues. In germline, CDR1 is KGHDR, CDR2 SFDVKD.

The genes are TRBV29-1 and TRBJ1-1; D gene unclear. This CDR3 is built from 13 residues. V was cut by 4 bases and J by 4 bases, with 13 bases left in between. Germline CDR1 reads SQVTM; CDR2 reads ANQGSEA. DNA for the CDR3: TGCAGCGTTGCGTGTACGGGATTCACTGAAGCTTTCTTT. It encodes CSVACTGFTEAFF.

This clonotype was seen ten or more times. The gene calls are TRBV14 and TRBJ2-3, with 10 positions matching TRBD2. V gave up 2 bases and J gave up 2 bases; unmatched junction bases: 1. Germline V gene sequence: CDR1 SGHDN, CDR2 FVKESK. CDR3 length: 15 amino acids. CDR3 sequence reads: CASSQLAGDTDTQYF. In DNA, the CDR3 is TGTGCCAGCAGCCAACTAGCGGGGGACACAGATACGCAGTATTTT.

The J gene is TRBJ2-7, the V gene TRBV25-1, with TRBD1 matching 7 bases. This CDR3 region has 14 residues. Unmatched junction bases numbered 7, after V lost 4 bases and J lost 4 bases. Germline CDR1 is MGHDK and CDR2 is SYGVNS. CDR3 amino acids: CASSGDRATYEQYF. The CDR3 coding sequence is TGTGCCAGCAGTGGCGACAGGGCCACGTACGAGCAGTACTTC.

This clonotype occurred many times. J is TRBJ2-1 and V is TRBV15; 14 bases match TRBD2. Germline V gene sequence: CDR1 LNHNV, CDR2 YYDKDF (reference sequence). The V and J ends lost 2 bases and 8 bases, in that order; junction bases with no gene match: 8. The CDR3 length is 17 residues. CDR3 loop: CATSRSTSGRAGHEQFF. The CDR3 DNA reads TGTGCCACCAGCAGATCGACTAGCGGGAGGGCCGGGCATGAGCAGTTCTTC.

The chain recombines TRBV7-2 with TRBJ2-1, with D uncertain. Germline V CDR1 and CDR2: SGHTA, FQGNSA. This CDR3 comprises 13 residues. V was shortened by 5 bases and J by 5 bases, with 10 bases between the two germline ends. The CDR3 DNA sequence: TGTGCCAGCAGCGGGTACAGAAACAATGAGCAGTTCTTC. Its translation: CASSGYRNNEQFF.

The CDR3 reads CSASSGRGYNEQFF. DNA of the CDR3: TGCAGTGCTAGTTCCGGGAGGGGGTACAATGAGCAGTTCTTC. The chain couples TRBV20-1 to TRBJ2-1; 8 bases agree with TRBD2. The CDR3 is 14 amino acids. V was pared by 3 bases and J by 4 bases, with 5 bases of the junction left unmatched. Germline V CDR1 and CDR2: DFQATT, SNEGSKA (reference sequence).

This clonotype was counted ten times or more. This sequence joins TRBV5-6 and TRBJ1-2; the D gene is possibly TRBD1 (5 bases). The CDR3 length is 13 residues. Germline loops: CDR1 SGHDT, CDR2 YYEEEE. V lost 1 base, J lost 13 bases, and 17 bases lay in between. The CDR3 protein is CASSLISGGGITF. The CDR3, as DNA: TGTGCCAGCAGCTTGATCAGTGGTGGGGGTATCACCTTC.

This clonotype was counted many times. The chain is built from TRBV19 and TRBJ1-6; TRBD1 agrees at 11 bases. The CDR3 spans 16 residues. Losses at the gene ends were 6 bases for V and 5 bases for J; bases not matched to a gene: 6. The V gene's germline CDR1 is LNHDA and CDR2 SQIVND (reference sequence). The CDR3 spells CASSLGQGANNSPLHF. The CDR3 DNA reads TGTGCCAGTAGCCTAGGACAGGGGGCAAATAATTCACCCCTCCACTTT.

The chain employs TRBV20-1 and TRBJ1-4; D call uncertain. CDR1 DFQATT and CDR2 SNEGSKA come from the germline V gene (reference sequence). This CDR3 has 17 residues. The ends were cut back, 0 bases at V and 4 bases at J, with 18 bases in the middle. The CDR3 here is CSARDSIWAWDNEKLFF. The CDR3 nucleotides are TGCAGTGCTAGAGATTCGATCTGGGCTTGGGATAATGAAAAACTGTTTTTT.